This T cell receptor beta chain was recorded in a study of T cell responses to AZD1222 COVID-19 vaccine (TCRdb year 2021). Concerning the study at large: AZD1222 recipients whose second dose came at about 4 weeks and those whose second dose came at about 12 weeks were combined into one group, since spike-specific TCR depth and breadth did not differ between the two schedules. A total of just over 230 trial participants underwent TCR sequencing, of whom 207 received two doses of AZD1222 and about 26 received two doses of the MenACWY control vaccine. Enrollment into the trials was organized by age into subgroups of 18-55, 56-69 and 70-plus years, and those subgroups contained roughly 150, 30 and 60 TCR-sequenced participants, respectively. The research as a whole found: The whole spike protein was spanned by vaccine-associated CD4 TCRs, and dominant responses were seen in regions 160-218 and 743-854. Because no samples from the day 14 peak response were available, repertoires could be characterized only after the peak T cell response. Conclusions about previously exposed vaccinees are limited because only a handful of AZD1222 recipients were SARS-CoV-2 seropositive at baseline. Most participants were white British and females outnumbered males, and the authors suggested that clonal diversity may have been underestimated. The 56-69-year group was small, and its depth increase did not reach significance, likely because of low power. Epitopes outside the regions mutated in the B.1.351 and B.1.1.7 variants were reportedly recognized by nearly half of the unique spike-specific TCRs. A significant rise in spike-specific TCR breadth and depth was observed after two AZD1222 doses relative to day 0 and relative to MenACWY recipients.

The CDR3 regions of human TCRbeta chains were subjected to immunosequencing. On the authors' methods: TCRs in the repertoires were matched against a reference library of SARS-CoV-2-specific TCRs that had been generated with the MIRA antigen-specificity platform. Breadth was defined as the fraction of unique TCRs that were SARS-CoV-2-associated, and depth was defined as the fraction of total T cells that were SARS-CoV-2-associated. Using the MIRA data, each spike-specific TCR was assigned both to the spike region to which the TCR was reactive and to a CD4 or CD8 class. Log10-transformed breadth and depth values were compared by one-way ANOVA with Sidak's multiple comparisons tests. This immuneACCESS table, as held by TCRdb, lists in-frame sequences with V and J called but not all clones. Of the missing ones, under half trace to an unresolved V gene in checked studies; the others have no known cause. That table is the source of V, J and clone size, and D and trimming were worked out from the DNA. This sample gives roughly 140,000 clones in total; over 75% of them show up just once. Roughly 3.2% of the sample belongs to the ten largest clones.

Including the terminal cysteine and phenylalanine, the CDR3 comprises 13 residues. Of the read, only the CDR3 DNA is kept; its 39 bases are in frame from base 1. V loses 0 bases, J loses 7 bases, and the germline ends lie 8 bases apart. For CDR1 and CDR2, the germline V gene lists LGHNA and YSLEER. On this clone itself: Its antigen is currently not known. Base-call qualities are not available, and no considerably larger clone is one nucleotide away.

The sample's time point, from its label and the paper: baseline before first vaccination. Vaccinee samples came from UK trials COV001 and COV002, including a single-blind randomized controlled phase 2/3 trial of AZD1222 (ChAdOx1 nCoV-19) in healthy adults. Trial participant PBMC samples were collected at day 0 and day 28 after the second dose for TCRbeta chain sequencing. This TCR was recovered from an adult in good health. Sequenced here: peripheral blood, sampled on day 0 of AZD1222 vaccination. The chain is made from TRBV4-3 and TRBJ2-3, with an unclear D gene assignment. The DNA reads TGCGCCAGCAGCCAAGACCTGAGGTATACGCAGTATTTT. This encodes CASSQDLRYTQYF.